This TCR beta chain was profiled in a study of shared clonotypes between healthy human individuals. Nashville, Tennessee was home to all donors, who were Caucasian adults. Both subsets, CD45RA+ naive and CD45RA-negative memory, were split from the CD4+ cells. In germline, CDR1 is MDHEN, CDR2 SYDVKM. V lost 4 bases and J lost 4, with 16 bases in between. This CDR3 has 15 amino acids. Sorted-subset replicate PCRs used roughly 210 ng of genomic DNA. This amount corresponded to about 30,000 T cell genomes. In the study's own analysis: Junction-only sequences without quality scores were provided by ImmunoSEQ, so filtering was different. The data were produced by immunoSEQ multiplex PCR, yet TCRdb's version contains in-frame clones alone and is incomplete. The V and J calls and clone size come from that table; D and trimming were worked out from the DNA. This sample has about 1.1 million clones, with roughly 74% found just once.

The chain employs TRBV28 and TRBJ2-5; a possible D gene is TRBD2 (6 bases). The sample taken for sequencing was memory CD4+ T cells from PBMCs. Regarding subset: CD45RA-negative fraction. The sequence derives from a man between 18 and 29 years old in good health. Some clones in this sample may be carry-over from other donors' samples. The CDR3 protein is CASSSLASVLETQYF. The CDR3 region has the DNA TGTGCCAGCAGTTCGTTGGCTAGCGTGCTAGAGACCCAGTACTTC. Full variable domain (missing parts from reference TRBV28 and TRBJ2-5): DVKVTQSSRYLVKRTGEKVFLECVQDMDHENMFWYRQDPGLGLRLIYFSYDVKMKEKGDIPEGYSVSREKKERFSLILESASTNQTSMYLCASSSLASVLETQYFGPGTRLLVL.